These 8 T cell receptor beta chains were all obtained from the same sample, sequenced in a study of cytomegalovirus exposure and HLA in healthy donors. In the PCR, 60 Vbeta and 13 Jbeta primers were used. Using immunoSEQ multiplex PCR, the repertoire was profiled, and TCRdb retains in-frame clones only, with some absent. The sample yields 140,000 to 150,000 clones, roughly four fifths seen once. Sequenced material: PBMCs. These TCRs come from a male donor in good health and CMV-seronegative.

The J gene is TRBJ1-3, the V gene TRBV6-6, with TRBD1 as a possible D gene (6 bases). CDR3 length: 15 amino acids. Germline CDR1 and CDR2: MNHNY and SVGAGI (reference sequence). Deletions cut 4 bases from V and 3 bases from J, with 13 bases between. The chain's CDR3 is CASSSWGPGGNTIYF. For the CDR3, the DNA is TGTGCCAGCAGTTCATGGGGGCCGGGTGGAAACACCATATATTTT.

The chain carries TRBV5-1 and TRBJ2-3; 14 bases map to TRBD2. The CDR3 contains 16 residues. CDR1 is SGHRS, CDR2 YFSETQ, per germline. After removal of 3 bases from V and 3 bases from J, the junction contained 3 bases not matched to a gene. This chain's CDR3 is CASSSGTSGGTDTQYF. CDR3 nucleotides: TGCGCCAGCAGCTCGGGGACTAGCGGGGGTACAGATACGCAGTATTTT.

The chain employs TRBV7-8 and TRBJ1-1; no reliable D call. Deletions cut 1 base from V and 1 base from J, with 16 bases between. Germline V gene lookup returns CDR1 SGHVS and CDR2 FQNEAQ. The CDR3 is made up of 17 amino acids. CDR3 loop: CASSLGRLAGRNTEAFF. Here the CDR3 DNA reads TGTGCCAGCAGCTTAGGACGCCTAGCAGGCCGGAACACTGAAGCTTTCTTT. The variable domain in full, with the rest retrieved from reference TRBV7-8 and TRBJ1-1, is GAGVSQSPRYKVAKRGQDVALRCDPISGHVSLFWYQQALGQGPEFLTYFQNEAQLDKSGLPSDRFFAERPEGSVSTLKIQRTQQEDSAVYLCASSLGRLAGRNTEAFFGQGTRLTVV.

The V and J genes are TRBV15 and TRBJ1-1; D not resolved. Germline V CDR1 and CDR2: LNHNV, YYDKDF (reference sequence). CDR3 size: 12 residues. Trimming stripped 0 bases from V and 7 bases from J, with 6 bases between. Here the CDR3 DNA reads TGTGCCACCAGCAGAGATTTATATGAAGCTTTCTTT. Protein sequence: CATSRDLYEAFF.

V is TRBV6-5 and J is TRBJ2-3; the D gene is possibly TRBD2 (5 bases). The germline V gene encodes CDR1 MNHEY and CDR2 SVGAGI. The length of the CDR3 is 15 residues. V was cut by 5 bases and J by 0 bases, with 12 bases left in between. The CDR3 region is CASSRTGASTDTQYF. DNA for the CDR3: TGTGCCAGCAGTCGGACTGGTGCTAGCACAGATACGCAGTATTTT.

With respect to this clone: At one of its ends the junction is not consistent with the germline gene, which may arise from a read error. The rearrangement links TRBV9 to TRBJ2-6, with a weak D call TRBD1 (6 bases). There are 21 residues in the CDR3. Germline assignment: CDR1 SGDLS and CDR2 YYNGEE. The CDR3 loop reads CASSDLGQRPRGDSGANVLTF. CDR3 nucleotides: TGTGCCAGCAGCGACTTAGGACAGCGCCCCAGAGGCGACTCTGGTGCCAACGTCCTGACTTTC. Based on the CDR3 plus reference TRBV9 and TRBJ2-6, the full variable domain is DSGVTQTPKHLITATGQRVTLRCSPRSGDLSVYWYQQSLDQGLQFLIQYYNGEERAKGNILERFSAQQFPDLHSELNLSSLELGDSALYFCASSDLGQRPRGDSGANVLTFGAGSRLTVL.

The rearrangement joins TRBV6-1 to TRBJ2-5, with TRBD1 matching over 9 bases. The last part of the DNA fits TRBJ2-7 better; the J call may be wrong. Germline V gene sequence: CDR1 MNHNS, CDR2 SASEGT. CDR3 length: 14 residues. The CDR3 loop reads CGSTPRDRVFEQYF. Written as DNA, the CDR3 is TGTGGCTCGACTCCCCGGGACAGGGTCTTCGAGCAGTACTTC.

V is TRBV6-5 and J is TRBJ2-7; D is possibly TRBD2 (6 bases). CDR1 and CDR2 (germline): MNHEY, SVGAGI. CDR3 size: 13 residues. Trimming shortened V by 6 bases and J by 6 bases, and 15 bases separated the two germline ends. The CDR3 nucleotides are TGTGCCAGCAGCCCGGGACTGCTTCGCGAGCAGTACTTC. It encodes CASSPGLLREQYF.